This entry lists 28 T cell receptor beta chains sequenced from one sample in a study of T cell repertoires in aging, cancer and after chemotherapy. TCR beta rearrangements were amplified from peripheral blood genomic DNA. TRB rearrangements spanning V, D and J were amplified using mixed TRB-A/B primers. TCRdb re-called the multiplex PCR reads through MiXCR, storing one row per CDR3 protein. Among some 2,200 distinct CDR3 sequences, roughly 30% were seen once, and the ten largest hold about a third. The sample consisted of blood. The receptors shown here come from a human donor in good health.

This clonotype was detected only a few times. DNA of the CDR3: TGTGCCAGCAGCTTAGCGAACAGGAATGAGCAGTTCTTC. Its translation is CASSLANRNEQFF. This sequence joins TRBV7-2 and TRBJ2-1; maybe TRBD1 (5 bases). The V end lost 0 bases, the J end lost 7 bases, and 7 bases lay between the germline ends. This CDR3 has 13 amino acids. Germline-derived CDR1 and CDR2 are SGHTA and FQGNSA. Full variable domain (outside the CDR3, taken from reference TRBV7-2 and TRBJ2-1): GAGVSQSPSNKVTEKGKDVELRCDPISGHTALYWYRQSLGQGLEFLIYFQGNSAPDKSGLPSDRFSAERTGGSVSTLTIQRTQQEDSAVYLCASSLANRNEQFFGPGTRLTVL.

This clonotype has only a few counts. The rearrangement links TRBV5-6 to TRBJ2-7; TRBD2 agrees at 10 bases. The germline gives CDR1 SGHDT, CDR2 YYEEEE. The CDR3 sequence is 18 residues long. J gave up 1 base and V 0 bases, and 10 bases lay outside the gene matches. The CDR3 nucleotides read TGTGCCAGCAGCTTGGCTAGCGGGAGTTTTGGGCAGTCCTACGAGCAGTACTTC. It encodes CASSLASGSFGQSYEQYF.

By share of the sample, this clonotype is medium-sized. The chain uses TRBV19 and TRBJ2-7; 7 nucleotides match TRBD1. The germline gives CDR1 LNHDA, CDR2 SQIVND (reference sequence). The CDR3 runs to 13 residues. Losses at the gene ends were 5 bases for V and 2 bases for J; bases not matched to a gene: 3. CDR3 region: CASSHTGAYEQYF. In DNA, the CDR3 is TGTGCCAGTAGTCACACAGGGGCCTACGAGCAGTACTTC.

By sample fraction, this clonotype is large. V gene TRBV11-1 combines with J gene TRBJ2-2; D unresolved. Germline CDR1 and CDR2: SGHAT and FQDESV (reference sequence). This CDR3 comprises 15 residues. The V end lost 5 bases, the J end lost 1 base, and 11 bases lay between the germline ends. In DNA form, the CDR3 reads TGTGCCAGCAGCGAAGGGTCTTGGAACACCGGGGAGCTGTTTTTT. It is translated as CASSEGSWNTGELFF.

CDR3 region: CASSLVGLAGANTGELFF. The CDR3 nucleotides read TGTGCCAGCAGCTTAGTTGGCCTAGCGGGAGCTAACACCGGGGAGCTGTTTTTT. The V gene is TRBV7-9, the J gene TRBJ2-2; 10 positions agree with TRBD2. The CDR3 contains 18 residues. The germline gives CDR1 SEHNR, CDR2 FQNEAQ (reference sequence). V lost 1 base, J lost 2 bases, and 7 bases stayed unmatched.

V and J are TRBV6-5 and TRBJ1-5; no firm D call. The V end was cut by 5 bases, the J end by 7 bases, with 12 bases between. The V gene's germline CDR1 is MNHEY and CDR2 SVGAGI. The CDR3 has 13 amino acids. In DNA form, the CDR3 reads TGTGCCAGCAGTACCGCGACATTCCAGCCCCAGCATTTT. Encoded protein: CASSTATFQPQHF.

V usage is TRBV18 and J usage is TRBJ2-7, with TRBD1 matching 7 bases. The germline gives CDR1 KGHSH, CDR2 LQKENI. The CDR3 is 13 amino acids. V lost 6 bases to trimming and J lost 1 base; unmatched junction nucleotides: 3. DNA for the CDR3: TGTGCCAGCTCGCCAGGGGGTTCCTACGAGCAGTACTTC. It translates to CASSPGGSYEQYF.

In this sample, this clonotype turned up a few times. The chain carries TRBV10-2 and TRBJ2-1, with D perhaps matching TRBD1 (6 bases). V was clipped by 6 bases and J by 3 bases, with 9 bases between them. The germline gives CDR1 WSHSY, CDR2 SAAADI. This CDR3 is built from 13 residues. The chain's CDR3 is CASRDRNYNEQFF. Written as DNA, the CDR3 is TGCGCCAGCAGGGACAGAAACTACAATGAGCAGTTCTTC.

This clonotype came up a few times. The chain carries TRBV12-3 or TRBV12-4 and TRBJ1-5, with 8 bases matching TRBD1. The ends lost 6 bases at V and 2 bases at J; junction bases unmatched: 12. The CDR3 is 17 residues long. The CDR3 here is CASSAQGVEGGNQPQHF. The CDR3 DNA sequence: TGTGCCAGCAGCGCACAGGGGGTCGAGGGTGGCAATCAGCCCCAGCATTTT.

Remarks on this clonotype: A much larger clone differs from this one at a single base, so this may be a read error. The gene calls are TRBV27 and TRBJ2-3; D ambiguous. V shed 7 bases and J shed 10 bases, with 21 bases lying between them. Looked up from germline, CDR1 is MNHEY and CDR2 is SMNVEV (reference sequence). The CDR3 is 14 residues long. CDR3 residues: CASTHTATSIPQYF. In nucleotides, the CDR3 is TGTGCCAGCACTCACACGGCCACCTCAATTCCGCAGTATTTT.

CDR3 bases: TGTGCCAGCACCCTGGCCGGCGGGAGGGCCGGGGATGAGCAGTTCTTC. Encoded protein: CASTLAGGRAGDEQFF. J is TRBJ2-1 and V is TRBV5-4, with TRBD2 identical over 9 bases. From germline, CDR1 is SGHNT and CDR2 YYREEE (reference sequence). After removal of 6 bases from V and 8 bases from J, the junction contained 15 bases not matched to a gene. CDR3 length equals 16 residues.

DNA for the CDR3: TGTGCCAGCAGTTACTCAGGGGCAGGGGGCACTGAAGCTTTCTTT. As protein: CASSYSGAGGTEAFF. The chain recombines TRBV6-5 with TRBJ1-1; 7 nucleotides agree with TRBD1. Germline V CDR1 and CDR2: MNHEY, SVGAGI. Trimming removed 0 bases from V and 4 bases from J; junction bases left unmatched: 5. The CDR3 contains 15 residues.

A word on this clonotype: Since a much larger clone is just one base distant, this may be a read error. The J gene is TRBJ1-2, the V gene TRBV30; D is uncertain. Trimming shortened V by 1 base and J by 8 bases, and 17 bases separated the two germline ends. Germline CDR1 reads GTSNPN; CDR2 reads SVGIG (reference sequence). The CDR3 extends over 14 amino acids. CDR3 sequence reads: CAWSAPGYGMGYTF. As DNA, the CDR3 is TGTGCCTGGAGTGCCCCTGGGTACGGGATGGGCTACACCTTC.

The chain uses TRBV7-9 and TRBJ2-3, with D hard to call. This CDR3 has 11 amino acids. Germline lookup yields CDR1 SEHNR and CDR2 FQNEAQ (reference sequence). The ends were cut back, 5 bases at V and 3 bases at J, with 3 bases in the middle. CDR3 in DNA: TGTGCCAGCAGCAGAACAGATACGCAGTATTTT. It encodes CASSRTDTQYF.

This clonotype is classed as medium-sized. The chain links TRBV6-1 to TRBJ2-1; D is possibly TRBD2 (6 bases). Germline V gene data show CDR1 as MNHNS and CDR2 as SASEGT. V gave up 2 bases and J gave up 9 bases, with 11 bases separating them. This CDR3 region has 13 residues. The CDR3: CASSELRGGEQFF. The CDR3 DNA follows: TGTGCCAGCAGTGAATTACGGGGAGGTGAGCAGTTCTTC.

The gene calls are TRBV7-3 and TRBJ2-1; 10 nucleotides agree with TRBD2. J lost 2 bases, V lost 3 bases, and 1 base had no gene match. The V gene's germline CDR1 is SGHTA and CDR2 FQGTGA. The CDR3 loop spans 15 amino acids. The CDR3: CASSLLAGAYNEQFF. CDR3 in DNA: TGTGCCAGCAGCTTGCTAGCGGGAGCCTACAATGAGCAGTTCTTC.

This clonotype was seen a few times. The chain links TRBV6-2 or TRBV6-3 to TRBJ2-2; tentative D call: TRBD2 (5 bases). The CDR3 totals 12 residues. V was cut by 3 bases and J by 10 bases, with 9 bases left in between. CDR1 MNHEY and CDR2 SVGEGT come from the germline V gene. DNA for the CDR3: TGTGCCAGCAGTTATGCACTAGTGGAGCTGTTTTTT. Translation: CASSYALVELFF.

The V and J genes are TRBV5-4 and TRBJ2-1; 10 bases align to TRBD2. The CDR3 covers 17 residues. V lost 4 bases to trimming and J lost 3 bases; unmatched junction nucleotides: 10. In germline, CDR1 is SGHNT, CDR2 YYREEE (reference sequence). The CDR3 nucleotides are TGTGCCAGCAGCAAGGGGACTAGCGTTGGAGACTACAATGAGCAGTTCTTC. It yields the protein CASSKGTSVGDYNEQFF. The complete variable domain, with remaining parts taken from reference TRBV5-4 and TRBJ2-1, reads ETGVTQSPTHLIKTRGQQVTLRCSSQSGHNTVSWYQQALGQGPQFIFQYYREEENGRGNFPPRFSGLQFPNYSSELNVNALELDDSALYLCASSKGTSVGDYNEQFFGPGTRLTVL.

As DNA, the CDR3 is TGTGCCAGCAGTATCACCCATGGGAGCACTAGCACAGATACGCAGTATTTT. It yields the protein CASSITHGSTSTDTQYF. The chain is built from TRBV12-3 or TRBV12-4 and TRBJ2-3; the D gene is possibly TRBD2 (5 bases). The CDR3 spans 17 residues. V was cut by 5 bases and J by 0 bases, with 18 bases left in between.

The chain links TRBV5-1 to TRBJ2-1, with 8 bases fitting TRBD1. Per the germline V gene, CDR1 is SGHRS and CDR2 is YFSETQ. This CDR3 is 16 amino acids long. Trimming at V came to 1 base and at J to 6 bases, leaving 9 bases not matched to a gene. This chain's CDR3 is CASSLTRTGKGNEQFF. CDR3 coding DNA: TGCGCCAGCAGCTTGACCCGGACAGGGAAAGGCAATGAGCAGTTCTTC.

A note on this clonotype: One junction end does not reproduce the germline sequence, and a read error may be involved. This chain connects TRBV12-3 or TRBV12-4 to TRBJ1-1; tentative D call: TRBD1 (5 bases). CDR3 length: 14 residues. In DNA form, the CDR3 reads TGTGCCAGCAGCTTAGGGGCCCCGAACACTGAAGCTTTCTTT. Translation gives CASSLGAPNTEAFF.

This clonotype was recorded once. The CDR3 loop is CSARDSMGQPIQYF. CDR3 bases: TGCAGTGCTAGAGATTCAATGGGACAGCCCATTCAGTACTTC. The chain recombines TRBV20-1 with TRBJ2-4, with 7 bases identical to TRBD1. CDR1 and CDR2 from the germline V gene are DFQATT and SNEGSKA (reference sequence). After removal of 0 bases from V and 9 bases from J, the junction contained 8 bases not matched to a gene. The CDR3 spans 14 residues.

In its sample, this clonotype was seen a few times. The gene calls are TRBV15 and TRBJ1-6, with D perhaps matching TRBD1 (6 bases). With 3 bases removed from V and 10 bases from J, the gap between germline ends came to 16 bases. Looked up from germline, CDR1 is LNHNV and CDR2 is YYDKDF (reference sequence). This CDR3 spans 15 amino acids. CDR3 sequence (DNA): TGTGCCACCAGCAGGAGACAGGTCGCGGTGTCACCCCTCCACTTT. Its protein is CATSRRQVAVSPLHF.

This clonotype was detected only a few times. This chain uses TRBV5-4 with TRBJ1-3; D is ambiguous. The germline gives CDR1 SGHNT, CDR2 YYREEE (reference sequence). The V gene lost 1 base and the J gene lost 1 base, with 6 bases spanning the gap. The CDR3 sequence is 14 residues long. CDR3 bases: TGTGCCAGCAGCTTGACGGATTCTGGAAACACCATATATTTT. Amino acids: CASSLTDSGNTIYF.

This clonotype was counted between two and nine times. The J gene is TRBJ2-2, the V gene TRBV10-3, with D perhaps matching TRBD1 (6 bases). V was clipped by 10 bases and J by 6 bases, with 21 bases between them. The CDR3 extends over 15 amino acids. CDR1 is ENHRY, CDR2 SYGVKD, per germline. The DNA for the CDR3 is TGTGCCACCCAACTAACAGGGACGAAGTCCGGGGAGCTGTTTTTT. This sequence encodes CATQLTGTKSGELFF.

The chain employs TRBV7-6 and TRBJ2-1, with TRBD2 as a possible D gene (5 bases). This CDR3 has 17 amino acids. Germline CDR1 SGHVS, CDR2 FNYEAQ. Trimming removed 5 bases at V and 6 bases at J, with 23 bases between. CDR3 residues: CASSLAGSFQLSNEQFF. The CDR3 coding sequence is TGTGCCAGCAGCCTTGCGGGCAGTTTCCAATTGTCCAATGAGCAGTTCTTC. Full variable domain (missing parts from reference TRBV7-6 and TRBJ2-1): GAGVSQSPRYKVTKRGQDVALRCDPISGHVSLYWYRQALGQGPEFLTYFNYEAQQDKSGLPNDRFSAERPEGSISTLTIQRTEQRDSAMYRCASSLAGSFQLSNEQFFGPGTRLTVL.

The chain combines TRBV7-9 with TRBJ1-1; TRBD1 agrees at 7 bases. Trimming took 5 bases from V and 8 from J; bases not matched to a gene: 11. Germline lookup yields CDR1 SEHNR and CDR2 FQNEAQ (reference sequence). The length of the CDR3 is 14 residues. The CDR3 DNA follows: TGTGCCAGCAGCCCGGGCGGGTTACAGGGGGAAGCTTTCTTT. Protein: CASSPGGLQGEAFF.

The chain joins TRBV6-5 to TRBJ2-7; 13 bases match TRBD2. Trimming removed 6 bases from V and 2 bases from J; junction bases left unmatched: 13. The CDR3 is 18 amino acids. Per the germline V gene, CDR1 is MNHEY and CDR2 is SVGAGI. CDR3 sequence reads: CASSLVVPGLAGTYEQYF. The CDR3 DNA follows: TGTGCCAGCAGCTTGGTCGTCCCGGGACTAGCGGGGACCTACGAGCAGTACTTC.